These T cell receptor beta chains were read from a single sample in a study of blood T cell repertoires in COVID-19. TCRdb's table, derived via immunoSEQ multiplex PCR, lists solely in-frame clones and lacks some. The table has about 340,000 clones, 65% to 85% seen once. Sequencing was performed on peripheral blood. Every receptor here comes from a young man with active or convalescent COVID-19. CDR3s include the opening cysteine and the closing phenylalanine or tryptophan. The order of the fields is V gene, J gene, CDR3 protein.

TRBV6-6	TRBJ1-1	CASSYSLRGTEAFF
TRBV18	TRBJ1-2	CASSPPSAGPMLRYGYTF
TRBV6-5	TRBJ1-4	CASSKTGVEKLFF
TRBV3-1/TRBV3-2	TRBJ1-6	CASRRQGRDSPLHF
TRBV4-1	TRBJ1-1	CASSQGSGDVTEAFF
TRBV7-3	TRBJ2-4	CASSSPTGLKNIQYF
TRBV5-1	TRBJ1-2	CASSLGTGDGYTF
TRBV29-1	TRBJ1-1	CSVDGGQLNTEAFF
TRBV27	TRBJ1-5	CASSLTGGSNQPQHF
TRBV30	TRBJ2-1	CAWSGSSGGSEQFF
TRBV6-2/TRBV6-3	TRBJ1-2	CASSDGQPYGYTF
TRBV12-3/TRBV12-4	TRBJ1-2	CASSYSGYGYTF
TRBV28	TRBJ2-7	CASTSDSHYEQYF
TRBV12-3/TRBV12-4	TRBJ1-1	CASSTGEATEAFF
TRBV4-2	TRBJ1-4	CASSLTAAGVAMVFF
TRBV6-1	TRBJ2-3	CASSDWLAGWGNTQYF
TRBV29-1	TRBJ1-6	CSVATGTGGSPLHF
TRBV10-3	TRBJ1-1	CAISVDRAWAFF
TRBV19	TRBJ1-2	CASSIEGSGYTF
TRBV19	TRBJ1-2	CATATRQLTGYTF
TRBV4-3	TRBJ2-1	CASSQEYSSSYNEQFF
TRBV18	TRBJ2-3	CASSARQGSTDTQYF
TRBV19	TRBJ1-2	CASSITGIANYGYTF
TRBV5-6	TRBJ2-2	CASSFGGGTGELFF
TRBV28	TRBJ2-7	CASSLGHVPYEQYF
TRBV9	TRBJ2-1	CASSVDQSSGSWEQFF
TRBV5-5	TRBJ1-1	CASSRGPQTEAFF
TRBV2	TRBJ2-7	CASSGLAEAYEQYF
TRBV12-3/TRBV12-4	TRBJ2-5	CASRAPTQETQYF
TRBV30	TRBJ1-2	CAWSPGTVKGYTF
TRBV18	TRBJ2-2	CASSRTSEGGELFF
TRBV10-3	TRBJ2-1	CAISPGLAGAGEQFF
TRBV6-5	TRBJ2-3	CASSRLGEDTQYF
TRBV6-5	TRBJ2-1	CASSPTSGNEQFF
TRBV27	TRBJ2-3	CASSPPGAGTDTQYF
TRBV19	TRBJ2-3	CASSIDRGGPSTDTQYF
TRBV4-2	TRBJ2-7	CASSQDLYEQYF
TRBV11-3	TRBJ2-5	CASSIRLAGAQETQYF
TRBV19	TRBJ2-7	CASSPDREYEQYF
TRBV4-2	TRBJ2-1	CASSQDPSGSHRDEQFF
TRBV30	TRBJ2-3	CAWSLPPSTDTQYF
TRBV4-3	TRBJ1-1	CASSQALSTEAFF
TRBV7-9	TRBJ2-4	CASSLGKLAGIQYF
TRBV5-1	TRBJ1-1	CASSLAGGKVGNTEAFF
TRBV18	TRBJ2-1	CASSGWGGRGEQFF
TRBV11-2	TRBJ2-5	CASSSHRGRGETQYF
TRBV6-2/TRBV6-3	TRBJ2-3	CASSHLRGSSTDTQYF
TRBV3-1/TRBV3-2	TRBJ2-2	CASSLPLAGNTGELFF
TRBV7-2	TRBJ2-7	CASSPSAGQGNYEQYF
TRBV11-2	TRBJ1-2	CASSKIGQGPNYGYTF
TRBV5-4	TRBJ2-1	CASSYPLQGSSYNEQFF
TRBV28	TRBJ2-3	CASSPQGAGTDTQYF